This paragraph reports one T cell receptor (beta chain). Its antigen is not known. The source of the sample is a study of neurological immune-mediated disorders. Study context: The roughly 35 patients with multiple sclerosis comprised roughly 31 relapsing-remitting cases and 3 secondary progressive cases. Study conclusions and caveats: HTLV-1-associated myelopathy showed the most TCR clonal expansion; multiple sclerosis the least, below healthy controls. The repertoires of 18 of 34 multiple sclerosis patients were placed by phylogenetic grouping in a single related-CDR3 cluster, which may be a signature.

This CDR3 is built from 15 residues. V shed 1 base and J shed 6 bases, with 13 bases lying between them. The germline V gene encodes CDR1 SGHTA and CDR2 FQGTGA. Template-switch 5'RACE cDNA synthesis added a 10-nucleotide unique molecular identifier. MiXCR, run by TCRdb on the 5' RACE reads, gives a single entry per CDR3 protein. In the table there are over 35,000 distinct CDR3 sequences, approximately 2.4% of which are singletons. Sequenced material: PBMCs. V usage is TRBV7-3 and J usage is TRBJ2-1; no reliable D call. The TCR sequence derives from a man aged 50 or older with multiple sclerosis. In DNA form, the CDR3 reads TGTGCCAGCAGCTTAATGGGTGCCACCGGCAATGAGCAGTTCTTC. Its protein product is CASSLMGATGNEQFF. The whole variable domain, remainder taken from reference TRBV7-3 and TRBJ2-1, is GAGVSQTPSNKVTEKGKYVELRCDPISGHTALYWYRQSLGQGPEFLIYFQGTGAADDSGLPNDRFFAVRPEGSVSTLKIQRTERGDSAVYLCASSLMGATGNEQFFGPGTRLTVL.